Included here is one TCR beta chain sequence, with context. The sample holds a few counts of this clone. What antigen it recognizes has not been identified. Base quality data are lacking; no much larger clone is found one base away. The germline V gene provides CDR1 SGDLS and CDR2 YYNGEE. The CDR3 numbers 16 residues from cysteine through phenylalanine. The only DNA kept is the CDR3, 48 bases in frame from the first base. The junction carries 14 bases between V and J, which are trimmed by 0 bases and 7 bases respectively. Genomic DNA was isolated from the sorted cells so that the TCRbeta CDR3 region could be sequenced. The immunoSEQ Assay was used for sequencing of TCRbeta CDR3 regions. Held by TCRdb, this immuneACCESS table contains in-frame sequences only and omits some clones. Under half of the omission traces to an unresolved V gene where checked; the cause of the rest is unknown. The sample records around 50,000 clones, around 90% of which are singletons. Together, the top ten hold 47% of the sample.

The data were taken from a study of OX40 agonist ivuxolimab in advanced cancers. Study-wide context: The costimulatory receptor OX40 (CD134) was targeted by ivuxolimab, a fully human IgG2 agonistic monoclonal antibody. In the dose-escalation cohort, 82.7% of patients were male, and the mean age was 60 years with a range of about 20 to 90. Intravenous ivuxolimab was administered to patients every 2 weeks at six dose levels: 0.01, 0.1, 0.3, 1.5, 3 and 10 mg/kg. Prior anti-PD-1, anti-PD-L1 or anti-CTLA-4 therapy was permitted, and about 40% of dose-escalation patients had received checkpoint inhibitors. The point of sequencing TCRbeta in the periphery was to test whether ivuxolimab changed TCR sequence diversity and drove clonal T-cell expansion. Of the approximately 50 dose-escalation patients, hepatocellular carcinoma was present in around 20, melanoma in approximately 15, renal cell carcinoma in 9 and head and neck cancer in 9. The paper reports the monotherapy dose-escalation portion (N ≈ 50 patients) of the phase I ivuxolimab trial. Partial responses occurred in three dose-escalation patients: two with cutaneous melanoma and one with hepatocellular carcinoma.

The trial excluded patients who had a history of autoimmune disease or were on systemic immunosuppression. Peripheral blood for TCR sequencing was collected from all dose cohorts at baseline, on cycle 4 day 1, and on cycle 7 day 1. Samples came from an open-label, multicenter, first-in-human phase I dose-escalation trial of ivuxolimab. Adults with locally advanced or metastatic melanoma, renal cell, hepatocellular, or head and neck squamous cell carcinoma were enrolled in the trial. CD4+ and CD8+ T cells were sorted separately from peripheral blood before TCR sequencing. Study-wide findings and limitations: Low levels of normalized T-cell clonal expansion were also seen in some patients who did not respond. Partial responders in the 0.1-3.0 mg/kg groups had among the lowest normalized peripheral clonal expansion, especially among CD8+ T cells. After ivuxolimab, CD8+ T cells had more expanded clones than CD4+ T cells on average. Clonal expansion of both CD4+ and CD8+ blood T cells was observed from baseline to week 6 at doses 0.1 to 3.0 mg/kg. Antigen specificity was not determined for the clonally expanded peripheral T cells.

The sequences come from CD4+ or CD8+ T cells sorted from blood, collected in a trial of the OX40 agonist ivuxolimab. The V and J genes are TRBV9 and TRBJ1-6, with TRBD1 as a weak D call on 6 bases. This receptor was identified in an adult with an advanced solid tumor such as melanoma, head and neck, liver or kidney cancer. The DNA is TGTGCCAGCAGCGTAGCGGCAAGGACAGTCAATTCACCCCTCCACTTT. This yields the protein CASSVAARTVNSPLHF.